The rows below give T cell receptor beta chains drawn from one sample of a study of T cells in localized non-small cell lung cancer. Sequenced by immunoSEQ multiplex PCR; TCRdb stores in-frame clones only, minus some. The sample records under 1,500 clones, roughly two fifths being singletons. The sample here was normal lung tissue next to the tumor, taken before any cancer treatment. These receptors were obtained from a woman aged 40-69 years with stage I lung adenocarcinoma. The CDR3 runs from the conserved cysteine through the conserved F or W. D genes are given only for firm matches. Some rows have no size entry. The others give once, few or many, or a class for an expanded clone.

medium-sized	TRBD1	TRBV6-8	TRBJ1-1	CASAPRTGDTEAFF	TGTGCCAGTGCCCCCCGGACAGGGGACACTGAAGCTTTCTTT
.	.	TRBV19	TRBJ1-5	CASSETGQINQPQHF	TGTGCCAGTAGTGAAACCGGACAGATCAATCAGCCCCAGCATTTT
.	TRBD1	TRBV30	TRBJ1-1	CAWIDRAALNEAFF	TGTGCCTGGATCGACAGGGCCGCCCTTAATGAAGCTTTCTTT
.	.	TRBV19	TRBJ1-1	CASIGKGPTEAFF	TGTGCCAGCATTGGGAAGGGCCCCACTGAAGCTTTCTTT
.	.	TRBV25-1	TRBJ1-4	CASSKGLEKLFF	TGTGCCAGCAGTAAGGGACTCGAAAAACTGTTTTTT
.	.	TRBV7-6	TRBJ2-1	CASSLALASYNEQFF	TGTGCCAGCAGCTTAGCACTAGCCTCCTACAATGAGCAGTTCTTC
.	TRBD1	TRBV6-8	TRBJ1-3	CASSYSTGPIGNTIYF	TGTGCCAGCAGTTACTCGACAGGGCCCATCGGAAACACCATATATTTT
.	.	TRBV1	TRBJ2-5	CASSQDHRGGAGETQYF	TGCGCCAGCAGCCAAGATCATCGCGGGGGGGCCGGGGAGACCCAGTACTTC
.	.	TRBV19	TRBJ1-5	CASTPGPNSNQPQHF	TGTGCCAGTACACCGGGACCGAATAGCAATCAGCCCCAGCATTTT
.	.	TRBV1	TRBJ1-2	CASSQERTGTYGYTF	TGCGCCAGCAGCCAAGAAAGGACAGGGACCTATGGCTACACCTTC
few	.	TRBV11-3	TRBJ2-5	CASSLSGWGETQYF	TGTGCCAGCAGCTTGTCAGGGTGGGGGGAGACCCAGTACTTC
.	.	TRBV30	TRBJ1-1	CAWSRQPSNTEAFF	TGTGCCTGGAGTCGACAGCCCTCAAACACTGAAGCTTTCTTT
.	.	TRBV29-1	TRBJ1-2	CSVEGPTLYGYTF	TGCAGCGTTGAAGGGCCGACACTGTATGGCTACACCTTC
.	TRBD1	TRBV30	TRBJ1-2	CAWEDRGRGYGYTF	TGTGCCTGGGAAGACAGGGGGCGCGGCTATGGCTACACCTTC
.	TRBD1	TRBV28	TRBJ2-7	CASSPGQSYEQYF	TGTGCCAGCAGCCCGGGACAGTCCTACGAGCAGTACTTC
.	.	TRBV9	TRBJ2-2	CASRNSANTGELFF	TGTGCCAGCAGAAACTCAGCGAACACCGGGGAGCTGTTTTTT
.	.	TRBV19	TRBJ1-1	CASWRGWGTEAFF	TGTGCCTCCTGGAGGGGATGGGGCACTGAAGCTTTTTTT
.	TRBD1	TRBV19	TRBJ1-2	CASSRGRGQGYGYTF	TGTGCCAGTAGCCGCGGAAGGGGGCAGGGATATGGCTACACCTTC
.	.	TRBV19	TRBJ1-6	CASSIEAGVVNNSPLHF	TGTGCCAGTAGTATAGAGGCAGGGGTAGTCAACAATTCACCCCTCCACTTT
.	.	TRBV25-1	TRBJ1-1	CASSAQGRGTEAFF	TGTGCCAGCAGTGCACAGGGAAGGGGGACTGAAGCTTTCTTT
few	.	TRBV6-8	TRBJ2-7	CASSGGGVYEQYF	TGTGCCAGCAGTGGTGGTGGGGTCTACGAGCAGTACTTC
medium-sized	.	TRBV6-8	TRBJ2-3	CASRQEAPHTQYF	TGTGCCAGCAGACAGGAGGCCCCCCATACGCAGTATTTT
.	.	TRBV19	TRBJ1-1	CASGYRPNTEAFF	TGTGCCAGTGGGTACAGACCGAACACTGAAGCTTTCTTT
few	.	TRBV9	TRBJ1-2	CASSETGSYGYTF	TGTGCCAGCAGCGAAACAGGGTCCTATGGCTACACCTTC
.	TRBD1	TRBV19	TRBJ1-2	CASTRGQGNGYTF	TGTGCCAGTACCCGGGGACAGGGGAATGGCTACACCTTC
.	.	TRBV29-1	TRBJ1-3	CSVDRQVGNTIYF	TGCAGCGTTGATAGACAGGTTGGAAACACCATATATTTT
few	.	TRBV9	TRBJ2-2	CASSERLQRGGGELFF	TGTGCCAGCAGTGAACGCTTACAGAGAGGTGGCGGGGAGCTGTTTTTT
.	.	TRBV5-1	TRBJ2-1	CASSLQSSYNEQFF	TGCGCCAGCAGCTTGCAGTCCTCATACAATGAGCAGTTCTTC